A selection of T cell receptor beta chains follows, all from one sample in a study of blood T cell repertoires in COVID-19. The method was immunoSEQ multiplex PCR; TCRdb's version includes in-frame clones alone and lacks a portion of them. The table records about 190,000 clones, around 80% of them present only once. The sequenced sample was peripheral blood. The receptors come from a woman of 80 years or more with COVID-19, enrolled during active disease. CDR3s include the opening cysteine and the closing phenylalanine or tryptophan. The D gene is left open where the match is weak.

V gene	D gene	J gene	CDR3 protein
TRBV5-5	NA	TRBJ2-2	CASSLVDLFTGELFF
TRBV18	NA	TRBJ1-6	CASSPPQGYSPLHF
TRBV11-3	NA	TRBJ2-1	CASSGSGGSYNEQFF
TRBV24-1	NA	TRBJ2-2	CATRMGAKGRGATTGELFF
TRBV5-1	TRBD1	TRBJ1-2	CASSLTSGQGGYTF
TRBV19	NA	TRBJ2-1	CASSIWVGGSDEQFF
TRBV11-3	TRBD1	TRBJ1-2	CASSFTGDVTGYTF
TRBV4-2	TRBD2	TRBJ2-1	CASSLSPQRGGSYNEQFF
TRBV15	TRBD2	TRBJ2-5	CATSRDGLAQETQYF
TRBV7-2	NA	TRBJ2-7	CASSLIFSYEQYF
TRBV27	TRBD1	TRBJ2-3	CASSPNRDRGYTDTQYF
TRBV19	TRBD2	TRBJ2-7	CATKREGPYEQYF
TRBV5-1	NA	TRBJ1-1	CASSRGGDTEAFF
TRBV13	NA	TRBJ2-3	CASSFRGLTDTQYF
TRBV11-2	TRBD2	TRBJ2-7	CASSLGAGGSYEQYF
TRBV27	NA	TRBJ2-1	CASSLSREPYNEQFF
TRBV2	TRBD1	TRBJ1-2	CASTVTGVDYGYTF
TRBV5-1	NA	TRBJ2-2	CASSPHRDSTTGELFF
TRBV7-9	TRBD2	TRBJ2-5	CASSLQGAGGETQYF
TRBV6-2/TRBV6-3	NA	TRBJ2-1	CASSYFNGDSEQFF
TRBV7-2	NA	TRBJ2-3	CASSLELLGRTDTDTQYF
TRBV5-5	NA	TRBJ2-2	CASSWDTYTGELFF
TRBV3-1/TRBV3-2	TRBD1	TRBJ1-4	CASRDRDEKLFF
TRBV19	TRBD1	TRBJ1-3	CASSIVGQGHLGNTIYF
TRBV27	NA	TRBJ2-1	CASSFTGNEQFF
TRBV10-3	TRBD1	TRBJ1-6	CAISVKPGQGKSSPLHF
TRBV30	NA	TRBJ1-1	CAWSVWRGGTKTEAFF
TRBV2	TRBD2	TRBJ2-7	CASRDGRNEQYF
TRBV4-1	TRBD1	TRBJ1-2	CASSQGMTGGRRYGYTF
TRBV1	NA	TRBJ2-5	CTSSQDGGIATGQETQYF
TRBV5-1	NA	TRBJ2-5	CASSLVWRLPYQETQYF
TRBV5-4	NA	TRBJ2-5	CASSYQRGLQETQYF
TRBV5-4	TRBD1	TRBJ1-6	CASSPYQGVNSPLHF
TRBV28	TRBD2	TRBJ2-5	CASRSGRRGETQYF
TRBV7-9	TRBD1	TRBJ1-2	CASSPGQAWGYTF
TRBV6-5	TRBD2	TRBJ2-3	CARGTAGEGTDTQYF
TRBV5-6	TRBD1	TRBJ2-7	CASSAGGMNEQYF
TRBV6-2/TRBV6-3	NA	TRBJ1-1	CASSYAGRTEAFF
TRBV25-1	TRBD1	TRBJ1-2	CASKDPQGANYGYTF
TRBV5-1	TRBD2	TRBJ2-7	CASSSASGRYEQYF